This TCR beta chain was observed in a study of PD-1 blockade in mismatch repair-deficient tumors. Mismatch repair deficiency was confirmed in all patients, by PCR or immunohistochemistry. The germline CDR1 and CDR2 sequences are MNHNY and SVGAGI (reference sequence). Losses at the gene ends were 6 bases for V and 6 bases for J; bases not matched to a gene: 7. This CDR3 spans 14 amino acids. Here immunoSEQ multiplex PCR was the method, and the copy in TCRdb shows in-frame clones only, minus some. The sample has under 50,000 clones, over 75% seen once; the top ten hold around 3.5%. The chain has TRBV6-6 and TRBJ1-5, with 8 nucleotides matching TRBD1. The source material was PBMCs, sampled before pembrolizumab treatment. The clonotype originates from an adult with mismatch repair-deficient cancer. Here the CDR3 DNA reads TGTGCCAGCAGCCCAGGGGGCGAAGGTCAGCCCCAGCATTTT. This codes for CASSPGGEGQPQHF.